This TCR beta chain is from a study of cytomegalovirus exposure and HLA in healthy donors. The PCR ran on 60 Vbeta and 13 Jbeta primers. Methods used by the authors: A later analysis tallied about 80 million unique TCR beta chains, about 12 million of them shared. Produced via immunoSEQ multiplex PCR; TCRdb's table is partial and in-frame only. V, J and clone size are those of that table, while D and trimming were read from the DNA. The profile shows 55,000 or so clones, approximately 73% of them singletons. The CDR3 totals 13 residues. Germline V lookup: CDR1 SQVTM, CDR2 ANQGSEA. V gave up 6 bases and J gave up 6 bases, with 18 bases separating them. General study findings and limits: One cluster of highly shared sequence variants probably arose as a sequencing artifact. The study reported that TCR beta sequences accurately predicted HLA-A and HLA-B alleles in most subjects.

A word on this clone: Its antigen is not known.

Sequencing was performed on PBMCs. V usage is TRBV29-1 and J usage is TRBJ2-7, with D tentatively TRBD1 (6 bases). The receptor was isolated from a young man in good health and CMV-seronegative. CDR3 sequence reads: CSVREGHLSEQYF. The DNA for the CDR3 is TGCAGCGTGAGAGAGGGACATTTATCCGAGCAGTACTTC.